This T cell receptor beta chain was retrieved from a study of OX40 agonist ivuxolimab in advanced cancers. Study summary: Participants could have had prior anti-PD-1, anti-PD-L1 or anti-CTLA-4 therapy, and roughly 39% had some. Study-wide results and caveats: CD4+ and CD8+ T cells in blood underwent clonal expansion by week 6 at 0.1 to 3.0 mg/kg.

Samples of blood were obtained at baseline, on cycle 4 day 1, and on cycle 7 day 1. Only in-frame clones appear in the TCRdb table, and some are missing; sequencing was by immunoSEQ multiplex PCR. The table has roughly 60,000 clones, approximately 90% seen once; the top ten hold 0.44%. Trimming cost V 5 bases and J 0 bases, with 6 bases left between them. Germline V CDR1 and CDR2: SGHAT, FQNNGV. CDR3 length: 13 residues. Remarks on this clone: Its antigen is not known.

The receptor comes from an adult with an advanced solid tumor such as melanoma, head and neck, liver or kidney cancer. The specimen comprised CD4+ or CD8+ T cells sorted from blood, sampled in a trial of the OX40 agonist ivuxolimab. The V call is TRBV11-2, the J call TRBJ2-3; D not resolved. DNA of the CDR3: TGTGCCAGCAGCCCACAAAGCACAGATACGCAGTATTTT. Translating gives CASSPQSTDTQYF.